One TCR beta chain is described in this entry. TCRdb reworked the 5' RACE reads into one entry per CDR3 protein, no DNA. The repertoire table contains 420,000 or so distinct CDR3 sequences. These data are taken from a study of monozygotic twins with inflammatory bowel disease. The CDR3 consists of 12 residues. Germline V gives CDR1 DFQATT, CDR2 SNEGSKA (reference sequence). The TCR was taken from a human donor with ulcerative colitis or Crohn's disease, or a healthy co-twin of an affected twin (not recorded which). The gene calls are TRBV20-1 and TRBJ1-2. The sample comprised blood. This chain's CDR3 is CSPRYSNYGYTF.